The 27 T cell receptor beta chains below were found in one sample sequenced in a study of sequential checkpoint blockade in melanoma. Generated by immunoSEQ multiplex PCR, the TCRdb table keeps only in-frame clones and is missing some. The table lists 35,000 to 40,000 clones, 32% of them singletons. Specified treatment: randomized to nivolumab then ipilimumab (arm A) or the reverse (arm B). Sample: tumor tissue (inferred from file names), taken from a patient given nivolumab and ipilimumab in sequence. Receptors were obtained from a human donor with melanoma.

There are many counts of this clone. The J gene is TRBJ1-6, the V gene TRBV9; D call uncertain. Germline V gene lookup returns CDR1 SGDLS and CDR2 YYNGEE. V lost 2 bases to trimming and J lost 6 bases, with 6 bases between them. The CDR3 totals 13 residues. The CDR3 reads CASSVDRNSPLHF. DNA of the CDR3: TGTGCCAGCAGCGTTGACCGTAATTCACCCCTCCACTTT.

This clone was observed a handful of times. The CDR3 coding sequence is TGTGCCAGCAGGCCGGGACAGGGGAGTCCCGGGGGCTACGAGCAGTACTTC. As protein: CASRPGQGSPGGYEQYF. The chain is built from TRBV9 and TRBJ2-7; 10 bases align to TRBD1. Germline V gene lookup returns CDR1 SGDLS and CDR2 YYNGEE. V was clipped by 5 bases and J by 3 bases; unmatched bases: 14. This CDR3 has 17 amino acids.

This clone occurred a few times. The chain recombines TRBV6-8 with TRBJ2-3, with TRBD2 matching over 10 bases. CDR1 MNHGY and CDR2 SAAAGT come from the germline V gene. Losses at the gene ends were 6 bases for V and 5 bases for J; bases not matched to a gene: 5. CDR3 size: 14 residues. The CDR3 DNA sequence: TGTGCCAGCAGGGAACTAGCGGGGCAAGATACGCAGTATTTT. Translation gives CASRELAGQDTQYF.

The rearrangement links TRBV28 to TRBJ1-2; no clear D gene. In germline, CDR1 is MDHEN, CDR2 SYDVKM. Trimming cost V 7 bases and J 10 bases, with 16 bases left between them. There are 12 residues in the CDR3. The CDR3 protein is CASNPPQRPYTF. CDR3 nucleotide sequence: TGTGCCAGCAACCCACCCCAACGTCCCTACACCTTC.

This clone was observed a few times. The rearrangement joins TRBV6-8 to TRBJ2-3; 7 bases line up with TRBD1. The trim removed 5 bases at V and 2 bases at J, leaving 10 bases unmatched. The CDR3 totals 16 residues. Germline loops: CDR1 MNHGY, CDR2 SAAAGT. The CDR3 loop reads CASSRIQGVLTDTQYF. CDR3 sequence (DNA): TGTGCCAGCAGTAGGATTCAGGGGGTCCTCACAGATACGCAGTATTTT.

This clone was counted a few times. V is TRBV15 and J is TRBJ2-5; the D gene could be TRBD1 or TRBD2 (5 bases each). Germline V CDR1 and CDR2: LNHNV, YYDKDF (reference sequence). The CDR3 has 14 amino acids. The V end lost 7 bases, the J end lost 0 bases, and 12 bases lay between the germline ends. The CDR3 nucleotides are TGTGCCACCACCCCGAGGGGCAACCAAGAGACCCAGTACTTC. This encodes CATTPRGNQETQYF.

This clone has just a few counts. The V and J genes are TRBV10-3 and TRBJ2-7; tentative D call: TRBD1 (5 bases). Per the germline V gene, CDR1 is ENHRY and CDR2 is SYGVKD. V dropped 0 bases and J dropped 5 bases, with 14 bases sitting between them. The CDR3 contains 15 residues. CDR3 DNA: TGTGCCATCAGTGAGTCGACAGTGGTTCCCCACGAGCAGTACTTC. Protein: CAISESTVVPHEQYF.

The chain carries TRBV2 and TRBJ2-7; possibly TRBD1 or TRBD2 for D (5 bases each). Deletions cut 4 bases from V and 2 bases from J, with 15 bases between. Germline V gives CDR1 SNHLY, CDR2 FYNNEI. The CDR3 extends over 15 amino acids. The CDR3 bases are TGTGCCAGCAGTGGTCCGGATGAGGGACCCTACGAGCAGTACTTC. Translating gives CASSGPDEGPYEQYF.

The chain employs TRBV30 and TRBJ1-5, with D hard to call. The CDR3 extends over 12 amino acids. CDR1 is GTSNPN, CDR2 SVGIG, per germline (reference sequence). V was trimmed by 4 bases and J by 1 base, leaving 5 bases between them. CDR3 nucleotide sequence: TGTGCCTGGACAATCAGCAATCAGCCCCAGCATTTT. It yields the protein CAWTISNQPQHF. The complete variable domain, with remaining parts taken from reference TRBV30 and TRBJ1-5, reads SQTIHQWPATLVQPVGSPLSLECTVEGTSNPNLYWYRQAAGRGLQLLFYSVGIGQISSEVPQNLSASRPQDRQFILSSKKLLLSDSGFYLCAWTISNQPQHFGDGTRLSIL.

Note on this clone: This CDR3 is also generated by other DNA sequences in the sample. V is TRBV5-1 and J is TRBJ2-3; TRBD2 matches at 12 bases. Unmatched junction bases numbered 2, after V lost 3 bases and J lost 0 bases. Germline CDR1 is SGHRS and CDR2 is YFSETQ. The CDR3 is 16 amino acids. The CDR3 DNA follows: TGCGCCAGCAGCTCGCTAGCGGGGGGGAGCACAGATACGCAGTATTTT. Encoded protein: CASSSLAGGSTDTQYF.

The chain employs TRBV14 and TRBJ1-2; 8 bases map to TRBD1. Germline V lookup: CDR1 SGHDN, CDR2 FVKESK. This CDR3 comprises 17 residues. V was pared by 3 bases and J by 5 bases, with 14 bases of the junction left unmatched. Here the CDR3 reads CASSHLTGVSDGYGYTF. The CDR3 DNA reads as TGTGCCAGCAGCCACTTGACAGGGGTATCGGATGGATATGGCTACACCTTC.

This sequence joins TRBV6-7 and TRBJ2-5; 7 bases line up with TRBD2. TRBV6-7 is treated as an ORF (open reading frame) with a function not yet certain. The CDR3 contains 18 residues. With 5 bases clipped from V and 1 base from J, the junction kept 16 bases outside the gene matches. The CDR3 DNA reads TGTGCCAGCAGTGAAGTAGTATTGGGAGGGGCAACCCAAGAGACCCAGTACTTC. Its translation: CASSEVVLGGATQETQYF.

The chain uses TRBV19 and TRBJ1-2; 9 bases agree with TRBD1. The junction had 10 bases not matched to a gene; V was cut back by 10 bases and J by 7 bases. Germline V gene data show CDR1 as LNHDA and CDR2 as SQIVND (reference sequence). The CDR3 has 13 residues. The CDR3 reads CATNPQGASGYTF. The CDR3 nucleotides are TGTGCCACCAACCCACAGGGGGCAAGTGGCTACACCTTC. The full variable domain, in which reference TRBV19 and TRBJ1-2 provide the parts outside the CDR3, is DGGITQSPKYLFRKEGQNVTLSCEQNLNHDAMYWYRQDPGQGLRLIYYSQIVNDFQKGDIAEGYSVSREKKESFPLTVTSAQKNPTAFYLCATNPQGASGYTFGSGTRLTVV.

The chain recombines TRBV5-1 with TRBJ1-1; no clear D gene. The V end lost 6 bases, the J end lost 1 base, and 19 bases lay between the germline ends. Germline V gives CDR1 SGHRS, CDR2 YFSETQ. The CDR3 contains 16 residues. The CDR3 region has the DNA TGCGCCAGCACCCCCTCAGGTGTCCCGGGGAACACTGAAGCTTTCTTT. Residues: CASTPSGVPGNTEAFF.

The chain carries TRBV11-3 and TRBJ2-1, with 11 bases fitting TRBD2. Germline V gene lookup returns CDR1 SGHNT and CDR2 YENEEA. With V trimmed by 5 bases and J by 0 bases, 3 bases remained unmatched. The length of the CDR3 is 16 residues. Written as DNA, the CDR3 is TGTGCCAGCAGCCCTAGCGGGGGGAGCTCCTACAATGAGCAGTTCTTC. Amino acids: CASSPSGGSSYNEQFF.

In this sample, this clone turned up a few times. The rearrangement links TRBV11-3 to TRBJ2-1, with D maybe TRBD2 (5 bases). Per the germline V gene, CDR1 is SGHNT and CDR2 is YENEEA. This CDR3 spans 19 amino acids. Deletions cut 5 bases from V and 2 bases from J, with 25 bases between. The CDR3 region has the DNA TGTGCCAGCAGCCCACGAGAAAGCCTACTAGGAAAAGCCTACAATGAGCAGTTCTTC. It codes for CASSPRESLLGKAYNEQFF.

J is TRBJ2-1 and V is TRBV5-1; TRBD2 is a possible D gene (6 bases). CDR1 is SGHRS, CDR2 YFSETQ, per germline. The V end was cut by 2 bases, the J end by 3 bases, with 9 bases between. The CDR3 runs 14 residues. The CDR3, as DNA: TGCGCCAGCAGCTTAGAGACTAGCTACAATGAGCAGTTCTTC. This gives the protein CASSLETSYNEQFF.

A few counts support this clone. V is TRBV9 and J is TRBJ1-3; the D gene is possibly TRBD1 (5 bases). Germline assignment: CDR1 SGDLS and CDR2 YYNGEE. Trimming took 4 bases from V and 0 from J, leaving 17 bases between them. This CDR3 contains 17 residues. Written as DNA, the CDR3 is TGTGCCAGCAGCCCGCGGGCAGGGACGTTCTCTGGAAACACCATATATTTT. Translating it yields CASSPRAGTFSGNTIYF.

This clone was seen a single time. The chain carries TRBV28 and TRBJ1-5, with a weak D call TRBD1 (6 bases). This CDR3 comprises 13 residues. Germline V gene sequence: CDR1 MDHEN, CDR2 SYDVKM. CDR3 protein: CGTGQPAGGPQHF. CDR3 sequence (DNA): TGTGGGACCGGACAGCCCGCCGGTGGGCCCCAGCATTTT.

Many counts were recorded for this clone. The chain joins TRBV11-3 to TRBJ2-7; D is unclear. Germline V CDR1 and CDR2: SGHNT, YENEEA. The CDR3 extends over 14 amino acids. The V gene lost 3 bases and the J gene lost 2 bases, with 11 bases spanning the gap. In DNA, the CDR3 is TGTGCCAGCAGCTTGGCCCCAGGTACCTACGAGCAGTACTTC. Its protein is CASSLAPGTYEQYF.

This clone was seen only a few times. The CDR3 loop is CASSYVGSNYGYTF. CDR3 DNA: TGTGCCAGCAGTTACGTGGGATCTAACTATGGCTACACCTTC. This chain joins TRBV6-8 and TRBJ1-2; D call uncertain. The CDR3 loop spans 14 amino acids. CDR1 MNHGY and CDR2 SAAAGT come from the germline V gene. The V and J ends lost 2 bases and 0 bases respectively, with 7 bases between them.

This clone was recorded a few times. The genes are TRBV6-8 and TRBJ2-1; no clear D gene. V was shortened by 5 bases and J by 6 bases, with 17 bases between the two germline ends. This CDR3 has 15 residues. Germline CDR1 is MNHGY and CDR2 is SAAAGT. The CDR3 bases are TGTGCCAGCAGTGCTACTACCTTCGGACGCAATGAGCAGTTCTTC. This encodes CASSATTFGRNEQFF.

There are a few counts of this clone. This chain links TRBV11-3 with TRBJ2-3, with 14 nucleotides matching TRBD2. The ends lost 5 bases at V and 4 bases at J; junction bases unmatched: 11. CDR3 length: 18 residues. CDR1 is SGHNT, CDR2 YENEEA, per germline. This chain's CDR3 is CASSHPRLTSGGADTQYF. CDR3 sequence (DNA): TGTGCCAGCAGCCACCCAAGATTGACTAGCGGGGGGGCAGATACGCAGTATTTT.

The chain links TRBV28 to TRBJ1-1; a possible D gene is TRBD1 (6 bases). CDR3 length equals 16 residues. Per the germline V gene, CDR1 is MDHEN and CDR2 is SYDVKM. The ends were cut back, 6 bases at V and 7 bases at J, with 24 bases in the middle. The CDR3 spells CASSPDKGLGANEAFF. CDR3 nucleotide sequence: TGTGCCAGCAGCCCCGACAAGGGGTTGGGGGCGAATGAAGCTTTCTTT.

Only a few counts were recorded for this clone. V is TRBV9 and J is TRBJ1-5; the match to TRBD1 covers 9 bases. The germline gives CDR1 SGDLS, CDR2 YYNGEE. V shed 3 bases, J shed 2 bases, and the junction held 9 bases outside the gene matches. CDR3 length equals 17 residues. Here the CDR3 DNA reads TGTGCCAGCAGCGAACACAGGGGGCAAAGGTGCAATCAGCCCCAGCATTTT. Translating gives CASSEHRGQRCNQPQHF.

The chain uses TRBV4-1 and TRBJ1-1; 11 bases map to TRBD1. The germline V gene has CDR1 MGHRA and CDR2 YSYEKL. CDR3 size: 15 residues. The trim removed 7 bases at V and 10 bases at J, leaving 14 bases unmatched. CDR3: CASKRTGTGGETAFF. CDR3 sequence (DNA): TGCGCCAGCAAACGGACCGGGACAGGGGGTGAAACAGCTTTCTTT.

A few counts support this clone. The chain links TRBV10-3 to TRBJ1-6, with D possibly being TRBD1 (6 bases). Per the germline V gene, CDR1 is ENHRY and CDR2 is SYGVKD. The CDR3 has 16 residues. The V gene lost 0 bases and the J gene lost 10 bases, with 16 bases spanning the gap. CDR3 protein: CAISESAGEYGSPLHF. The DNA for the CDR3 is TGTGCCATCAGTGAGTCGGCAGGGGAGTACGGGTCACCCCTCCACTTT.